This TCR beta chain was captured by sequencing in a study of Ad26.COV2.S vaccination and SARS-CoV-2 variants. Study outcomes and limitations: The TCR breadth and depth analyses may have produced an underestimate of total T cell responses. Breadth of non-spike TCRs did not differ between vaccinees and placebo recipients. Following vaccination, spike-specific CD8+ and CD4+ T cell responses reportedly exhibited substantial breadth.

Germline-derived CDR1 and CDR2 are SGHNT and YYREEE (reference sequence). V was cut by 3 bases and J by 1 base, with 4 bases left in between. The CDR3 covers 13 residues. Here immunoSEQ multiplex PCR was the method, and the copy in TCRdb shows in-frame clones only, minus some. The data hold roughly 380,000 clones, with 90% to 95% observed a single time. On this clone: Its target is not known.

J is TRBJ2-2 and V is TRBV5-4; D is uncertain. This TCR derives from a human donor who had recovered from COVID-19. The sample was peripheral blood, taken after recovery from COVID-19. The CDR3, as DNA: TGTGCCAGCAGCTACGGGAACACCGGGGAGCTGTTTTTT. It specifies CASSYGNTGELFF.